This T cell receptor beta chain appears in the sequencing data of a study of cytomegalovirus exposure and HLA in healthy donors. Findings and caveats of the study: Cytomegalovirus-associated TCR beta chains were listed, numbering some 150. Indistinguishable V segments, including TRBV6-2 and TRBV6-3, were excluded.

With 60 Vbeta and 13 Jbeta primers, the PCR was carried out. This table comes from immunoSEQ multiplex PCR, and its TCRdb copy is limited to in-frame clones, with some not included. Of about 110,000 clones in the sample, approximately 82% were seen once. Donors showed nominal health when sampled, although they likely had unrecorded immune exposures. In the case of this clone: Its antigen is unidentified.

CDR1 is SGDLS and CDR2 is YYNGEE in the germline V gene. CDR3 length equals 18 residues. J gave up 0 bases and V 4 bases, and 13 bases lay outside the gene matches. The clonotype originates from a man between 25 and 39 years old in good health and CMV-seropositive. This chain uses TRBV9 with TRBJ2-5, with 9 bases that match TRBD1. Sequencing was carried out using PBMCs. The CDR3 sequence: CASSTVPGQGKYQETQYF. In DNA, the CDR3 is TGTGCCAGCAGCACCGTCCCGGGACAGGGAAAGTACCAAGAGACCCAGTACTTC.